The 32 T cell receptor beta chains below were found in one sample sequenced in a study of cytomegalovirus exposure and HLA in healthy donors. Primers: 60 Vbeta forward and 13 Jbeta reverse. Libraries were prepared by immunoSEQ multiplex PCR; TCRdb keeps only in-frame clonotypes and omits some of them. The table shows 150,000 to 200,000 clones, with approximately 85% occurring only once. Sequences were obtained from PBMCs. The receptors shown here come from a man aged 18 to 29 in good health and CMV-seropositive.

The V gene is TRBV29-1, the J gene TRBJ2-5; D may be TRBD1 (5 bases). V lost 7 bases to trimming and J lost 13 bases, with 16 bases between them. Germline V gene data show CDR1 as SQVTM and CDR2 as ANQGSEA. This CDR3 comprises 10 residues. This chain's CDR3 is CSAQVPGAYF. The CDR3 DNA is TGCAGCGCGCAGGTTCCTGGGGCGTACTTC.

This clone was detected only once. This chain links TRBV5-1 with TRBJ2-3, with TRBD2 matching 14 bases. This CDR3 is 18 amino acids long. Germline CDR1 and CDR2: SGHRS and YFSETQ. V was clipped by 0 bases and J by 5 bases; unmatched bases: 8. CDR3 sequence (DNA): TGCGCCAGCAGCTTGGGACCCGGACTAGCGGGGGGTGAAGATACGCAGTATTTT. It translates to CASSLGPGLAGGEDTQYF.

J is TRBJ2-2 and V is TRBV5-1; 10 bases are a match to TRBD2. The trim removed 0 bases at V and 4 bases at J, leaving 6 bases unmatched. The CDR3 consists of 17 residues. CDR1 is SGHRS, CDR2 YFSETQ, per germline. The CDR3 region is CASSLGSVAGGTGELFF. CDR3 nucleotides: TGCGCCAGCAGCTTGGGCAGTGTAGCGGGGGGCACCGGGGAGCTGTTTTTT.

This chain links TRBV6-1 with TRBJ1-2; D is uncertain. Germline loops: CDR1 MNHNS, CDR2 SASEGT. Trimming removed 6 bases at V and 0 bases at J, with 11 bases between. This CDR3 is 14 amino acids long. The CDR3 is CASRPRYSNYGYTF. In nucleotides, the CDR3 is TGTGCCAGCAGACCTAGATATTCTAACTATGGCTACACCTTC.

The chain employs TRBV18 and TRBJ1-1, with a weak D call TRBD1 (5 bases). This CDR3 contains 15 residues. Per germline, CDR1 KGHSH and CDR2 LQKENI. V lost 2 bases and J 0 bases, leaving 10 bases between the germline ends. CDR3 protein: CASSPLTDLNTEAFF. The CDR3, as DNA: TGTGCCAGCTCACCATTGACAGACTTGAACACTGAAGCTTTCTTT. Together with reference TRBV18 and TRBJ1-1, the CDR3 gives the full variable domain: NAGVMQNPRHLVRRRGQEARLRCSPMKGHSHVYWYRQLPEEGLKFMVYLQKENIIDESGMPKERFSAEFPKEGPSILRIQQVVRGDSAAYFCASSPLTDLNTEAFFGQGTRLTVV.

With regard to this clone: This sample also contains other DNA sequences that code for the same CDR3. The V and J genes are TRBV6-5 and TRBJ1-1; perhaps TRBD1 as D (5 bases). This CDR3 contains 11 residues. V lost 6 bases and J 6 bases, leaving 8 bases between the germline ends. Looked up from germline, CDR1 is MNHEY and CDR2 is SVGAGI. CDR3 in amino acids: CASSQGSEAFF. Written as DNA, the CDR3 is TGTGCCAGCAGCCAGGGCTCTGAAGCTTTCTTT.

This clone was found once. The chain joins TRBV6-1 to TRBJ2-2; TRBD1 is a possible D gene (7 bases). The germline gives CDR1 MNHNS, CDR2 SASEGT. The CDR3 contains 18 residues. Trimming stripped 0 bases from V and 3 bases from J, with 17 bases between. The CDR3 is CASSEAHRGGWDTGELFF. The CDR3 nucleotides are TGTGCCAGCAGTGAAGCGCACAGGGGAGGATGGGACACCGGGGAGCTGTTTTTT.

The CDR3 loop reads CASRGQGGDTQYF. The CDR3 DNA reads as TGTGCCAGTCGCGGACAGGGGGGGGATACGCAGTATTTT. The chain joins TRBV19 to TRBJ2-3; 10 bases agree with TRBD1. This CDR3 comprises 13 residues. Germline loops: CDR1 LNHDA, CDR2 SQIVND (reference sequence). V lost 8 bases, J lost 6 bases, and 5 bases stayed unmatched.

The chain is built from TRBV5-6 and TRBJ2-3; TRBD1 might be the D (6 bases). The germline CDR1 and CDR2 sequences are SGHDT and YYEEEE. The CDR3 totals 14 residues. The V and J ends lost 4 bases and 10 bases respectively, with 19 bases between them. CDR3 protein: CASSTRDTGVAQYF. The CDR3 DNA reads as TGTGCCAGCAGCACACGGGACACTGGAGTAGCGCAGTATTTT.

The rearrangement uses TRBV7-2 and TRBJ1-1; D might be TRBD1 (6 bases). CDR3 size: 14 residues. Between the trimmed V and J ends, which lost 4 bases and 4 bases, there was a span of 13 bases. Looked up from germline, CDR1 is SGHTA and CDR2 is FQGNSA. The CDR3 spells CASSSSGASTEAFF. The CDR3 coding sequence is TGTGCCAGCAGCTCATCAGGGGCCAGCACTGAAGCTTTCTTT.

The chain links TRBV5-1 to TRBJ1-4, with 8 bases lining up with TRBD1. CDR3 length: 15 amino acids. V trimming: 4 bases; J trimming: 5 bases; junction bases outside the gene matches: 7. Germline V lookup: CDR1 SGHRS, CDR2 YFSETQ. CDR3 loop: CASSPQGARNEKLFF. The CDR3 DNA is TGCGCCAGCAGCCCGCAGGGGGCTCGGAATGAAAAACTGTTTTTT.

J is TRBJ2-7 and V is TRBV7-8, with D perhaps TRBD2 (5 bases). This CDR3 spans 14 amino acids. Trimming left V 5 bases short and J 2 bases short, with 13 bases between. Germline values: CDR1 SGHVS, CDR2 FQNEAQ. CDR3 sequence: CASSRPGSPYEQYF. The CDR3 region has the DNA TGTGCCAGCAGCAGACCGGGATCCCCCTACGAGCAGTACTTC.

The gene calls are TRBV19 and TRBJ1-1, with TRBD1 matching 9 bases. Per the germline V gene, CDR1 is LNHDA and CDR2 is SQIVND (reference sequence). The V and J ends lost 6 bases and 4 bases, in that order; junction bases with no gene match: 6. This CDR3 has 14 amino acids. The CDR3 DNA sequence: TGTGCCAGTAGAGGACAGGGGTGGAGCACTGAAGCTTTCTTT. This encodes CASRGQGWSTEAFF.

This chain connects TRBV19 to TRBJ2-1; 10 bases match TRBD1. Germline values: CDR1 LNHDA, CDR2 SQIVND (reference sequence). With 11 bases clipped from V and 1 base from J, the junction kept 11 bases outside the gene matches. The CDR3 contains 16 residues. CDR3 protein: CACSRAGQGSYNEQFF. CDR3 coding DNA: TGTGCCTGCTCCAGGGCGGGACAGGGGTCCTACAATGAGCAGTTCTTC.

V is TRBV2 and J is TRBJ2-5; the match to TRBD1 covers 7 bases. CDR3 size: 17 residues. Germline-derived CDR1 and CDR2 are SNHLY and FYNNEI. With 4 bases clipped from V and 1 base from J, the junction kept 12 bases outside the gene matches. This CDR3 is CASSGIPGQLFQETQYF. CDR3 bases: TGTGCCAGCAGTGGGATTCCGGGACAGCTTTTCCAAGAGACCCAGTACTTC.

J is TRBJ1-1 and V is TRBV13; 7 bases agree with TRBD1. J lost 6 bases, V lost 5 bases, and 12 bases had no gene match. Germline V CDR1 and CDR2: PRHDT, FYEKMQ (reference sequence). The length of the CDR3 is 15 residues. This CDR3 reads CASSVQGLGVAEAFF. CDR3 bases: TGTGCCAGCAGCGTACAGGGGCTCGGGGTGGCTGAAGCTTTCTTT.

This rearrangement joins TRBV2 to TRBJ1-2; D remains ambiguous. The germline CDR1 and CDR2 sequences are SNHLY and FYNNEI. The CDR3 runs to 18 residues. V lost 10 bases and J lost 4, with 31 bases in between. This CDR3 is CATDTTALDLGGLYGYTF. In DNA form, the CDR3 reads TGTGCCACCGATACAACCGCATTGGATCTCGGAGGTCTCTATGGCTACACCTTC. Full variable domain (missing parts from reference TRBV2 and TRBJ1-2): EPEVTQTPSHQVTQMGQEVILRCVPISNHLYFYWYRQILGQKVEFLVSFYNNEISEKSEIFDDQFSVERPDGSNFTLKIRSTKLEDSAMYFCATDTTALDLGGLYGYTFGSGTRLTVV.

This chain links TRBV7-9 with TRBJ1-1; D possibly corresponds to TRBD1 (5 bases). V was shortened by 3 bases and J by 1 base, with 15 bases between the two germline ends. From germline, CDR1 is SEHNR and CDR2 FQNEAQ (reference sequence). CDR3 length: 16 amino acids. CDR3 sequence: CASSFEGDRGNTEAFF. The CDR3 region has the DNA TGTGCCAGCAGCTTCGAAGGGGATCGTGGGAACACTGAAGCTTTCTTT.

The gene calls are TRBV9 and TRBJ2-1; 8 nucleotides match TRBD2. This CDR3 region has 15 residues. V was pared by 0 bases and J by 6 bases, with 5 bases of the junction left unmatched. In germline, CDR1 is SGDLS, CDR2 YYNGEE. The CDR3 region has the DNA TGTGCCAGCAGCGTAGCTGGGACTAGTCCCAATGAGCAGTTCTTC. Translation: CASSVAGTSPNEQFF.

The chain links TRBV9 to TRBJ2-5; D unclear. TRBJ2-7 explains the end of the DNA better; the J call may be wrong. The CDR3 runs 15 residues. From germline, CDR1 is SGDLS and CDR2 YYNGEE. The CDR3 is CASSVSPNDPYEQYF. The CDR3 DNA follows: TGTGCCAGCAGCGTATCTCCTAACGATCCGTACGAGCAGTACTTC.

This clone was observed a handful of times. The chain employs TRBV28 and TRBJ2-7; D is perhaps TRBD2 (5 bases). This CDR3 is built from 14 residues. Trimming removed 5 bases from V and 2 bases from J, with 13 bases in between. Germline-derived CDR1 and CDR2 are MDHEN and SYDVKM. In DNA form, the CDR3 reads TGTGCCAGCAGTCTCCCGAGGGTTCCCTACGAGCAGTACTTC. It specifies CASSLPRVPYEQYF.

The rearrangement uses TRBV5-1 and TRBJ2-7; TRBD1 aligns across 9 bases. CDR1 is SGHRS and CDR2 is YFSETQ in the germline V gene. With 0 bases clipped from V and 5 bases from J, the junction kept 6 bases outside the gene matches. This CDR3 region has 15 residues. CDR3 amino acids: CASSLGGQGFHEQYF. CDR3 coding DNA: TGCGCCAGCAGCTTGGGGGGACAGGGTTTCCACGAGCAGTACTTC.

The chain recombines TRBV5-1 with TRBJ2-5; 10 bases are a match to TRBD1. In germline, CDR1 is SGHRS, CDR2 YFSETQ. The CDR3 is 16 amino acids. Unmatched junction bases numbered 11, after V lost 4 bases and J lost 5 bases. The CDR3 nucleotides read TGCGCCAGCAGCCCGGCGGCGACAGGGGGCGGTGAGACCCAGTACTTC. It yields the protein CASSPAATGGGETQYF.

The genes are TRBV5-1 and TRBJ2-3, with D uncertain. Per germline, CDR1 SGHRS and CDR2 YFSETQ. Trimming took 3 bases from V and 4 from J, leaving 12 bases between them. This CDR3 is 14 amino acids long. CDR3 bases: TGCGCCAGCAGCTCCAGTTTTTTTTCAGATACGCAGTATTTT. Protein: CASSSSFFSDTQYF.

This sequence joins TRBV5-4 and TRBJ2-1, with 7 bases aligning to TRBD2. The V segment lost 0 bases and the J segment 2 bases; nucleotides outside the gene matches: 5. This CDR3 is built from 16 residues. The germline CDR1 and CDR2 sequences are SGHNT and YYREEE (reference sequence). CDR3 DNA sequence: TGTGCCAGCAGCTTGGCTAGCGGTATTACCTACAATGAGCAGTTCTTC. Protein: CASSLASGITYNEQFF. Full variable domain (rest looked up from reference TRBV5-4 and TRBJ2-1): ETGVTQSPTHLIKTRGQQVTLRCSSQSGHNTVSWYQQALGQGPQFIFQYYREEENGRGNFPPRFSGLQFPNYSSELNVNALELDDSALYLCASSLASGITYNEQFFGPGTRLTVL.

The V and J genes are TRBV19 and TRBJ2-2; tentatively, D is TRBD1 (5 bases). The CDR3 sequence is 12 residues long. Between the trimmed V and J ends, which lost 6 bases and 6 bases, there was a span of 8 bases. Germline-derived CDR1 and CDR2 are LNHDA and SQIVND (reference sequence). The CDR3 region has the DNA TGTGCCAGTAGCAGGGAAGCCGGGGAGCTGTTTTTT. As protein: CASSREAGELFF.

The J gene is TRBJ2-2, the V gene TRBV27; D remains unclear. CDR3 length: 14 residues. V lost 2 bases and J lost 7, with 11 bases in between. The V gene's germline CDR1 is MNHEY and CDR2 SMNVEV (reference sequence). Here the CDR3 DNA reads TGTGCCAGCAGTTTAAGGTTCGGCGGCGGGGAGCTGTTTTTT. Translated, it gives CASSLRFGGGELFF.

CDR3 loop: CASSRDRGNTEAFF. Written as DNA, the CDR3 is TGTGCCAGCAGCCGCGACAGGGGGAACACTGAAGCTTTCTTT. The chain is built from TRBV5-8 and TRBJ1-1, with 8 bases identical to TRBD1. The CDR3 runs 14 residues. Trimming took 4 bases from V and 1 from J; bases not matched to a gene: 3. Germline CDR1 SGHTS, CDR2 YDEGEE.

V and J are TRBV19 and TRBJ1-5; TRBD1 aligns across 9 bases. The CDR3 loop spans 15 amino acids. J was trimmed by 0 bases and V by 6 bases; bases with no gene match: 3. Germline V gene lookup returns CDR1 LNHDA and CDR2 SQIVND (reference sequence). The CDR3: CASRDRGNSNQPQHF. The DNA of the CDR3 is TGTGCCAGTAGGGACAGGGGTAATAGCAATCAGCCCCAGCATTTT.

The chain uses TRBV27 and TRBJ1-5; 7 nucleotides line up with TRBD1. Germline lookup yields CDR1 MNHEY and CDR2 SMNVEV (reference sequence). After removal of 4 bases from V and 5 bases from J, the junction contained 14 bases not matched to a gene. CDR3 length equals 17 residues. The CDR3 bases are TGTGCCAGCAGTTCCCAGGGGGGCCTTCCTGGGGATCAGCCCCAGCATTTT. This translates into CASSSQGGLPGDQPQHF.

The chain has TRBV19 and TRBJ1-1; 12 nucleotides match TRBD1. The V gene end was trimmed by 3 bases and the J gene end by 4 bases; junction bases not matched to a gene: 9. The CDR3 is made up of 17 amino acids. The germline V gene encodes CDR1 LNHDA and CDR2 SQIVND (reference sequence). CDR3 sequence reads: CASSIPGTGGLGTEAFF. In nucleotides, the CDR3 is TGTGCCAGTAGTATCCCCGGGACAGGGGGCTTGGGCACTGAAGCTTTCTTT. The complete variable domain, with remaining parts taken from reference TRBV19 and TRBJ1-1, reads DGGITQSPKYLFRKEGQNVTLSCEQNLNHDAMYWYRQDPGQGLRLIYYSQIVNDFQKGDIAEGYSVSREKKESFPLTVTSAQKNPTAFYLCASSIPGTGGLGTEAFFGQGTRLTVV.

This chain uses TRBV6-5 with TRBJ1-4, with 7 bases that match TRBD1. The CDR3 spans 14 residues. V dropped 7 bases and J dropped 6; count of bases not matched to a gene: 8. From germline, CDR1 is MNHEY and CDR2 SVGAGI. The CDR3 nucleotides read TGTGCCAGCATGAAAGACAGGGAGTATGAAAAACTGTTTTTT. It is translated as CASMKDREYEKLFF.